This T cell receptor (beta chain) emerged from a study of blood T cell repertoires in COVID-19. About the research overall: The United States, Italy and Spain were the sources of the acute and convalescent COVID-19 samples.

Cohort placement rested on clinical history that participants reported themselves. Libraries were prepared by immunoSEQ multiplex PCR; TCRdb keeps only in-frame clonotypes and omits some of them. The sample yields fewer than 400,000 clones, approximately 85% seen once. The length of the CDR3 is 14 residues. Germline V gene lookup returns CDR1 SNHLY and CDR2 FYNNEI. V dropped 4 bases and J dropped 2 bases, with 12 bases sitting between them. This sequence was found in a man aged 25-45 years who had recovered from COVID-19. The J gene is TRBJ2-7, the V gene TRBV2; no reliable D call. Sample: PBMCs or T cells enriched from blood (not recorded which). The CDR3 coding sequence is TGTGCCAGCAGTGCCTATGGTCAAACCTACGAGCAGTACTTC. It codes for CASSAYGQTYEQYF.